This record concerns one T cell receptor (beta chain) sequence. The clone's antigen remains unknown. No base-level quality is on record; no much larger clone is a single base apart. The library was obtained by the immunoSEQ multiplex PCR assay. A mixture of 60 forward primers for TCR Vbeta segments and 13 reverse primers for TCR Jbeta segments was used in the multiplex PCR. A multiplex PCR assay on genomic DNA amplified the CDR3 region of rearranged TCR beta genes. The amplified TCR beta libraries were sequenced on the Illumina HiSeq System as 87-base-pair reads. On the authors' methods: A later analysis counted some 80 million unique TCR beta chains across the approximately 700 repertoires, and about 10 million of these chains were shared by at least two donors. To remove PCR and sequencing errors, raw reads were error-corrected and collapsed into unique sequences using a nearest-neighbor algorithm that merged closely related sequences. CDR3 sequences were aligned to IMGT reference sequences to assign V, D and J gene segments. For a sequence to be retained, a match of at least six nucleotides to both a V gene segment and a J gene segment was required. A rearrangement counted as productive if the CDR3 had no stop codons and remained in frame with V and J, and every other rearrangement counted as non-productive. Following IMGT convention, CDR3 was defined as the stretch from the second conserved V-encoded cysteine to the conserved J-encoded phenylalanine. In an earlier analysis of 587 of the donors, sequences lacking an unambiguous match to a single V gene segment were excluded. An earlier analysis of about 600 of the donors called V segments functional above 56.7% productive rearrangements and segregating when the between-donor standard deviation exceeded 5%. A statistical classification framework was developed to diagnose cytomegalovirus status using the catalog of TCR beta chain sequences. In a later analysis, V and J genes were assigned by comparing TCR nucleotide sequences against IMGT/GENE-DB human TR gene sequences. The TCRdist pipeline was used in a later analysis to assign CDR3 sequences and most-parsimonious VDJ recombination scenarios. A later analysis defined each TCR beta chain by its CDR3 amino acid sequence plus V-gene family, and excluded reads lacking a unique V-gene family. A later analysis removed 600 or so highly shared, low-generation-probability nucleotide sequences to deal with suspected cross-contamination and a sequencing artifact. For each public chain, a later analysis derived a clonal expansion index from normalized ranks of inferred template counts within each repertoire. In a later analysis, generation probabilities were computed with a VDJ recombination model fitted to out-of-frame rearrangements, and the resulting probabilities were checked against IGoR. In a later analysis, TCR-TCR, TCR-HLA and TCR-CMV co-occurrence was scored with hypergeometric tests, and a repertoire-size bias correction was applied to TCR pairs. False discovery rates were estimated in a later analysis by permuting HLA or CMV assignments 20 times. In a later analysis, co-occurring TCRs were grouped using DBSCAN, and TCRdist sequence similarity was added for clustering within HLA-allele-positive subsets. Repertoires with fewer than 30,000 or more than 120,000 public chains, plus five repertoires with anomalous nucleotide sharing, were excluded from co-occurrence clustering. Entries here come from immuneACCESS through TCRdb and include only in-frame sequences with V and J called. Some clones fail to appear in such tables; in the studies checked, an unresolved V gene covers under half of the shortfall, and the cause of the remainder is unknown. The DNA gave D and trimming, while V, J and clone size come from that table. The sample table holds under 200,000 clones, of which 81% were seen once. The ten most abundant clones make up 3.8% of the sample.

These data come from a study of cytomegalovirus exposure and HLA in healthy donors (dated by TCRdb to 2016 to 2017). About the study as a whole: In an earlier analysis of some 550 of the donors, about 270 Gb of sequence data and some 120 million unique TCR beta sequences from about 180 million T cells were reported. Besides the first cohort of hundreds of subjects, a separate validation cohort made up of 120 different subjects was used. The study used immunosequencing to profile the T cell repertoires of several hundred subjects and linked those repertoires to cytomegalovirus serostatus. All discovery cohort repertoires had been generated on a single sequencing platform. Class I and class II HLA loci were covered by the typing at four-digit resolution. A later analysis re-examined previously published TCR beta repertoires from just over 650 donors and added high-resolution HLA genotyping to investigate patterns of TCR occurrence. An early release covering about 600 HLA-typed donors comprised about 300 gigabases of sequencing data and around 86 million unique TCR sequences. To predict cytomegalovirus infection status, the study combined high-throughput TCR immunosequencing, statistical association of individual TCRs with disease status, and machine learning. Rather than using new phenotypic data, the later analysis identified candidate immune exposures from TCR beta sequences and from how often those sequences occurred across donors. Among some 410 genotyped donors of the cohort, an average of roughly 230,000 unique TCR beta nucleotide sequences was sequenced per donor, of which about 19% were non-productive. A later genetic analysis used genome-wide SNP genotypes for about 60% of the roughly 670 donors, treating that subset as a discovery cohort. The study was designed to test whether signatures of past pathogen exposure could be identified by cataloging public T cell receptors. The number of typed donors differed by locus: roughly 620-630 for A, B, C, DRB1 and DQB1; 500 to 550 for DQA1; 606 for DPA1; and 450 to 480 for DPB1. Of the 398 genotyped donors, 65% to 90% fell in the genetic ancestry cluster associated with self-reported Caucasian donors. An earlier analysis of more than 450 of the donors used high-throughput TCR beta sequencing to judge whether each TCR beta V gene segment behaved as functional or pseudogenic. Five DR-DQ haplotypes were treated as single units for association and clustering because of strong linkage in the cohort. Donor age, sex, ethnicity and CMV serostatus were compiled together with the repertoire data.

At the junction V is shortened by 4 bases and J by 1 base; bases outside the gene matches: 8. The CDR3 covers 16 residues, taking in both the cysteine and the phenylalanine. Solely the CDR3 DNA is kept, with 48 bases framed from the first base. The germline V gene yields SGDLS for CDR1 and YYNGEE for CDR2. Study-wide findings and limitations: In vitro tests confirmed that three of the cytomegalovirus-associated TCR beta chains recognize cytomegalovirus antigens. This cohort had only TCR beta chains sequenced, and the lack of alpha or paired-chain data limited which features could be detected. Compared with the roughly 670-donor mean, donors in an Asian-associated ancestry cluster had fewer N-insertions in productive TCRs, according to a later genetic analysis. The classifier was reported to diagnose cytomegalovirus status with high specificity and sensitivity in both the original and validation cohorts. A further reported finding was that TCR beta sequences accurately predicted the HLA-A and HLA-B alleles for most subjects in the first cohort. In a later analysis, TCR association rates were found to vary across HLA loci, with the most associated TCRs seen for DRB1 alleles and the fewest for HLA-C alleles. The earlier analysis of about 600 of the donors excluded around 17 rarely observed V segments, including chromosome 9 orphons, because counts were too low. Because HLA typing was missing for some donors at each locus, association tests included only the typed subset. Specific HLA alleles were associated with roughly 16,000 TCR beta sequences at a false discovery rate of 0.05 in a later analysis. A later analysis found that most CMV-associated TCR beta chains appeared HLA-restricted, with HLA associations seemingly driven largely by CMV exposure. A cluster of highly shared sequence variants was judged likely to be a technical artifact of the sequencing pipeline. The authors suggested that the approach could potentially be extended to other disease states and immunological phenotypes. A later analysis reported that several top co-occurrence clusters appeared linked to parvovirus B19, influenza, CMV and Epstein-Barr virus. The study listed 150 to 200 TCR beta chains as associated with cytomegalovirus. Most TCR sequences were observed very rarely across donors, whereas some public TCRs were present in many individuals. CMV serostatus was the only immune exposure information available for the cohort. Correlated functional status among segregating V segments might be attributable to linkage disequilibrium, but an unknown experimental factor could not be ruled out. In a later analysis, HLA-associated TCR beta chains were found to be more clonally expanded and to have lower generation probabilities than equally common non-associated chains. Assigning TCR associations to individual alleles was difficult when HLA alleles, especially DR and DQ, strongly co-occurred. Roughly uniform sequencing depth across donors was assumed in presence/absence analyses, although this assumption may not hold. A later genetic analysis associated a missense DCLRE1C variant with V-gene and J-gene trimming of TCR beta chains, and an independent cohort replicated the association. The 87-base-pair reads could not distinguish some IMGT-functional V segments, including TRBV6-2 and TRBV6-3, so those segments were excluded. In an earlier analysis of a few hundred of the donors, most TCR beta V segments were observed in productive rearrangements about 90% or about 30% of the time, broadly matching IMGT annotations.

The cohort consisted of 666 healthy bone marrow donors. All cohort members were sampled while nominally healthy, although unrecorded immune exposures were likely present. The donor tested CMV seronegative, placing the donor among the 300 to 450 seronegative members of the cohort. Every donor gave a peripheral blood sample, and the peripheral blood mononuclear cells from that sample were used for TCR beta sequencing. The Qiagen DNeasy Blood Extraction Kit was used to extract genomic DNA from the blood cell samples. What was sequenced was PBMCs. The chain is encoded by TRBV9 joined to TRBJ2-5, with TRBD2 matching 9 junction bases. This sequence originates from a man over 45 in good health and CMV-seronegative. CDR3 protein: CASSPMTSGVQETQYF. The DNA sequence reads TGTGCCAGCAGCCCTATGACTAGCGGAGTCCAAGAGACCCAGTACTTC.